These 32 T cell receptor beta chains were sequenced from one sample in a study of shared clonotypes between healthy human individuals. The repertoire was sequenced with immunoSEQ multiplex PCR; TCRdb's copy has only in-frame clones and lacks some. The sample includes over 400,000 clones, around 73% of them seen just once. Input material: PBMCs. The receptors come from a woman aged 40 to 50 in good health. Some clones in this sample may be carry-over from other donors' samples.

The CDR3 loop is CASRASGRAGELFF. The CDR3 DNA reads as TGCGCCAGCAGGGCTAGCGGGAGGGCCGGGGAGCTGTTTTTT. This sequence joins TRBV10-2 and TRBJ2-2; TRBD2 matches at 12 bases. This CDR3 has 14 residues. Losses at the gene ends were 6 bases for V and 6 bases for J; bases not matched to a gene: 2. The germline gives CDR1 WSHSY, CDR2 SAAADI.

V and J are TRBV19 and TRBJ1-1; D possibly corresponds to TRBD1 (5 bases). There are 14 residues in the CDR3. The V end was cut by 7 bases, the J end by 2 bases, with 14 bases between. The V gene's germline CDR1 is LNHDA and CDR2 SQIVND (reference sequence). CDR3 protein: CASIDRFRNTEAFF. CDR3 sequence (DNA): TGTGCCAGTATCGACAGATTTAGAAACACTGAAGCTTTCTTT.

This sequence joins TRBV10-1 and TRBJ2-5; possibly TRBD2 for D (5 bases). The CDR3 is 16 amino acids. With 0 bases removed from V and 5 bases from J, the gap between germline ends came to 16 bases. From germline, CDR1 is WNHNN and CDR2 SYGVQD (reference sequence). CDR3 nucleotides: TGCGCCAGCAGTGAGTCTCGGGGTCGAAGGAGGGAGACCCAGTACTTC. As protein: CASSESRGRRRETQYF.

In its sample, this clone was seen once. The chain joins TRBV27 to TRBJ2-7, with 12 nucleotides matching TRBD1. Looked up from germline, CDR1 is MNHEY and CDR2 is SMNVEV (reference sequence). The V and J ends lost 2 bases and 0 bases, in that order; junction bases with no gene match: 5. This CDR3 has 17 amino acids. Here the CDR3 DNA reads TGTGCCAGCAGTTTAGGGACAGGGGGCGATCCCTCCTACGAGCAGTACTTC. This codes for CASSLGTGGDPSYEQYF.

The gene calls are TRBV6-1 and TRBJ1-2; D is possibly TRBD1 (5 bases). Germline CDR1 is MNHNS and CDR2 is SASEGT. The CDR3 runs 15 residues. Trimming took off 4 bases at V and 4 bases at J, with 16 bases between the two ends. In nucleotides, the CDR3 is TGTGCCAGCAGTGGAGCTACCGGGACTGGCTATGGCTACACCTTC. Translation: CASSGATGTGYGYTF.

The gene calls are TRBV14 and TRBJ2-7; TRBD1 is a possible D gene (6 bases). V dropped 2 bases and J dropped 4 bases, with 15 bases sitting between them. The CDR3 consists of 15 residues. Germline V gene lookup returns CDR1 SGHDN and CDR2 FVKESK. CDR3 nucleotide sequence: TGTGCCAGCAGCCAATTTCCCGGGACAAAATACGAGCAGTACTTC. It encodes CASSQFPGTKYEQYF.

The chain joins TRBV7-8 to TRBJ2-7; possible D gene TRBD2, 7 bases. The V end was cut by 5 bases, the J end by 1 base, with 18 bases between. The CDR3 consists of 16 residues. The germline V gene has CDR1 SGHVS and CDR2 FQNEAQ. The CDR3 is CASSPGWEGTSYEQYF. DNA of the CDR3: TGTGCCAGCAGCCCAGGATGGGAGGGGACATCCTACGAGCAGTACTTC.

V usage is TRBV20-1 and J usage is TRBJ2-7; D gene ambiguous. Deletions cut 5 bases from V and 3 bases from J, with 8 bases between. CDR1 and CDR2 from the germline V gene are DFQATT and SNEGSKA (reference sequence). This CDR3 is built from 11 residues. CDR3 in DNA: TGCAGTGCTTCCCGTTACTACGAGCAGTACTTC. Protein: CSASRYYEQYF.

This clone was seen a single time. The chain combines TRBV25-1 with TRBJ2-5; D might be TRBD1 (5 bases). Germline V gene lookup returns CDR1 MGHDK and CDR2 SYGVNS. The CDR3 runs to 15 residues. The ends were cut back, 3 bases at V and 2 bases at J, with 13 bases in the middle. CDR3 in amino acids: CASSERQGRQETQYF. As DNA, the CDR3 is TGTGCCAGCAGTGAGCGTCAGGGTAGACAAGAGACCCAGTACTTC.

DNA for the CDR3: TGTGCCAGCAGCGGCCCGGGCGGGAGGAACACCGGGGAGCTGTTTTTT. Translating gives CASSGPGGRNTGELFF. The rearrangement uses TRBV9 and TRBJ2-2; 7 positions match TRBD2. In germline, CDR1 is SGDLS, CDR2 YYNGEE. Unmatched junction bases numbered 6, after V lost 3 bases and J lost 1 base. CDR3 length: 16 amino acids.

This clone was counted at least ten times. Other DNA sequences of this sample code for an identical CDR3. The chain combines TRBV5-1 with TRBJ2-1; the D gene is possibly TRBD2 (6 bases). CDR1 and CDR2 (germline): SGHRS, YFSETQ. V was shortened by 0 bases and J by 4 bases, with 11 bases between the two germline ends. This CDR3 is built from 15 residues. CDR3 sequence: CASSLETSGYNEQFF. CDR3 nucleotide sequence: TGCGCCAGCAGCTTGGAAACAAGCGGGTACAATGAGCAGTTCTTC.

This chain links TRBV25-1 with TRBJ2-1, with D maybe TRBD1 (6 bases). The length of the CDR3 is 16 residues. Trimming shortened V by 4 bases and J by 3 bases, and 16 bases separated the two germline ends. Germline loops: CDR1 MGHDK, CDR2 SYGVNS. The CDR3 loop is CASSGPQGTNYNEQFF. The DNA for the CDR3 is TGTGCCAGCAGTGGACCACAGGGCACGAACTACAATGAGCAGTTCTTC.

V usage is TRBV5-8 and J usage is TRBJ2-5, with TRBD1 matching 8 bases. Per germline, CDR1 SGHTS and CDR2 YDEGEE. The CDR3 is made up of 16 amino acids. V shed 0 bases, J shed 4 bases, and the junction held 8 bases outside the gene matches. CDR3 nucleotide sequence: TGTGCCAGCAGCTTGGGGAGACAGGGGATGGGAGAGACCCAGTACTTC. It is translated as CASSLGRQGMGETQYF.

V is TRBV27 and J is TRBJ2-1, with 10 positions matching TRBD2. Germline CDR1 is MNHEY and CDR2 is SMNVEV (reference sequence). The trim removed 2 bases at V and 3 bases at J, leaving 4 bases unmatched. The CDR3 contains 16 residues. The DNA for the CDR3 is TGTGCCAGCAGTTTAACCGGGACTAGCGTCTACAATGAGCAGTTCTTC. Translating gives CASSLTGTSVYNEQFF.

As concerns this clone: Just one base apart from a much larger clone, this may be a read error. The chain carries TRBV16 and TRBJ1-2; the match to TRBD1 covers 7 bases. J was trimmed by 0 bases and V by 8 bases; bases with no gene match: 15. The germline gives CDR1 KGHSY, CDR2 FQNENV. The CDR3 extends over 17 amino acids. DNA for the CDR3: TGTGCCAGCGGCCGGGGGAGCGGACAGGCCTCTAACTATGGCTACACCTTC. This gives the protein CASGRGSGQASNYGYTF.

V is TRBV29-1 and J is TRBJ2-1; perhaps TRBD2 as D (5 bases). Germline V gives CDR1 SQVTM, CDR2 ANQGSEA. Trimming stripped 7 bases from V and 2 bases from J, with 12 bases between. The CDR3 totals 13 residues. Written as DNA, the CDR3 is TGCAGCGGCCGGGGTTCCACCTACAATGAGCAGTTCTTC. Amino acids: CSGRGSTYNEQFF.

V gene TRBV19 combines with J gene TRBJ2-1, with TRBD2 matching 7 bases. Germline CDR1 reads LNHDA; CDR2 reads SQIVND (reference sequence). CDR3 size: 14 residues. Trimming removed 7 bases from V and 5 bases from J; junction bases left unmatched: 8. The CDR3 loop is CASTVTGRDNEQFF. CDR3 nucleotides: TGTGCCAGTACCGTGACTGGGAGGGACAATGAGCAGTTCTTC.

Worth noting for this clone: Other DNA sequences in this sample translate to the same CDR3. This sequence joins TRBV4-1 and TRBJ1-2, with a tentative D call TRBD1 (5 bases). Looked up from germline, CDR1 is MGHRA and CDR2 is YSYEKL. Trimming removed 1 base at V and 8 bases at J, with 11 bases between. This CDR3 comprises 13 residues. CDR3 residues: CASSQVGTWGYTF. DNA of the CDR3: TGCGCCAGCAGCCAAGTGGGGACCTGGGGCTACACCTTC.

V and J are TRBV6-5 and TRBJ1-1; no definite D call. This CDR3 has 12 residues. The germline CDR1 and CDR2 sequences are MNHEY and SVGAGI. The V and J ends lost 8 bases and 5 bases respectively, with 12 bases between them. CDR3: CASLLGVTEAFF. CDR3 nucleotide sequence: TGTGCCAGCCTTCTCGGGGTAACTGAAGCTTTCTTT.

The chain carries TRBV14 and TRBJ1-2; possible D gene TRBD1, 6 bases. The CDR3 extends over 13 amino acids. CDR1 is SGHDN, CDR2 FVKESK, per germline. The V and J ends lost 4 bases and 8 bases respectively, with 14 bases between them. The CDR3 spells CASSLGGTGGYTF. In nucleotides, the CDR3 is TGTGCCAGCAGCCTAGGGGGGACGGGCGGCTACACCTTC.

The chain recombines TRBV30 with TRBJ2-1; D perhaps matches TRBD1 (5 bases). From germline, CDR1 is GTSNPN and CDR2 SVGIG (reference sequence). The V end was cut by 5 bases, the J end by 4 bases, with 18 bases between. The CDR3 has 15 residues. CDR3 DNA: TGTGCCTGGTGGCGAACAGGTTCTTGGTACAATGAGCAGTTCTTC. The encoded protein is CAWWRTGSWYNEQFF.

This chain uses TRBV30 with TRBJ1-5, with D hard to call. Germline V gene data show CDR1 as GTSNPN and CDR2 as SVGIG (reference sequence). V was trimmed by 3 bases and J by 3 bases, leaving 9 bases between them. This CDR3 contains 13 residues. CDR3 amino acids: CAWRGRSNQPQHF. The CDR3 DNA follows: TGTGCCTGGAGGGGCCGTTCCAATCAGCCCCAGCATTTT.

The chain recombines TRBV7-6 with TRBJ2-1; D gene ambiguous. From germline, CDR1 is SGHVS and CDR2 FNYEAQ. The CDR3 runs to 14 residues. V was clipped by 1 base and J by 7 bases, with 11 bases between them. The DNA for the CDR3 is TGTGCCAGCAGCTTAGTCTGGCAGAGGAATGAGCAGTTCTTC. This codes for CASSLVWQRNEQFF.

The chain is built from TRBV6-1 and TRBJ2-2, with D possibly TRBD2 on 6 matching bases. Trimming removed 6 bases from V and 4 bases from J, with 9 bases in between. CDR1 MNHNS and CDR2 SASEGT come from the germline V gene. The CDR3 extends over 13 amino acids. CDR3 protein: CASSAGSTGELFF. In DNA, the CDR3 is TGTGCCAGCAGCGCCGGGAGCACCGGGGAGCTGTTTTTT.

J is TRBJ2-1 and V is TRBV27; no clear D. Germline CDR1 reads MNHEY; CDR2 reads SMNVEV (reference sequence). V gave up 3 bases and J gave up 9 bases, with 15 bases separating them. This CDR3 contains 14 residues. The CDR3 here is CASSFLFGESEQFF. DNA of the CDR3: TGTGCCAGCAGTTTCCTTTTCGGTGAGAGTGAGCAGTTCTTC.

The chain recombines TRBV27 with TRBJ2-1; D not certain. Germline CDR1 reads MNHEY; CDR2 reads SMNVEV (reference sequence). The CDR3 spans 13 residues. Trimming cost V 0 bases and J 9 bases, with 9 bases left between them. Here the CDR3 DNA reads TGTGCCAGCAGTTTATCGCTGGATGGTGAGCAGTTCTTC. Translation: CASSLSLDGEQFF.

This clone was recorded a few times. The genes are TRBV11-3 and TRBJ2-4, with 10 bases lining up with TRBD1. Germline lookup yields CDR1 SGHNT and CDR2 YENEEA. This CDR3 spans 14 amino acids. Trimming took 4 bases from V and 5 from J; bases not matched to a gene: 2. The CDR3, as DNA: TGTGCCAGCAGCTCCGGGACAGGGGAAAACATTCAGTACTTC. Translated: CASSSGTGENIQYF.

CDR3 sequence reads: CASSENSGNTIYF. The CDR3 nucleotides are TGTGCCAGCAGTGAGAACTCTGGAAACACCATATATTTT. The rearrangement links TRBV2 to TRBJ1-3; D is uncertain. V was trimmed by 3 bases and J by 0 bases, leaving 3 bases between them. Germline CDR1 is SNHLY and CDR2 is FYNNEI. CDR3 length: 13 residues.

This clone was recorded a few times. The same CDR3 can be traced to other DNA sequences in this sample. The rearrangement links TRBV7-2 to TRBJ1-2, with D possibly TRBD1 on 5 matching bases. The length of the CDR3 is 17 residues. The germline CDR1 and CDR2 sequences are SGHTA and FQGNSA. V lost 2 bases and J lost 4, with 20 bases in between. CDR3 sequence: CASSLIVGAYSGYGYTF. CDR3 DNA: TGTGCCAGCAGCTTAATTGTCGGGGCTTATAGCGGCTATGGCTACACCTTC.

This clone appeared a single time. The rearrangement links TRBV7-2 to TRBJ1-5; D not certain. Germline CDR1 SGHTA, CDR2 FQGNSA. With 1 base removed from V and 0 bases from J, the gap between germline ends came to 4 bases. The CDR3 has 14 residues. The CDR3 coding sequence is TGTGCCAGCAGCTTAGTCATTAGCAATCAGCCCCAGCATTTT. Protein product: CASSLVISNQPQHF. Full variable domain (missing parts from reference TRBV7-2 and TRBJ1-5): GAGVSQSPSNKVTEKGKDVELRCDPISGHTALYWYRQSLGQGLEFLIYFQGNSAPDKSGLPSDRFSAERTGGSVSTLTIQRTQQEDSAVYLCASSLVISNQPQHFGDGTRLSIL.

This clone was seen only once. This chain uses TRBV27 with TRBJ1-2; 7 positions agree with TRBD1. The length of the CDR3 is 13 residues. Per the germline V gene, CDR1 is MNHEY and CDR2 is SMNVEV (reference sequence). V lost 2 bases to trimming and J lost 8 bases; unmatched junction nucleotides: 5. The CDR3, as DNA: TGTGCCAGCAGTTTAAACAGGGGTGCGGGCTACACCTTC. It is translated as CASSLNRGAGYTF.

The chain combines TRBV18 with TRBJ2-5, with TRBD1 as a possible D gene (5 bases). The CDR3 totals 15 residues. The V end lost 0 bases, the J end lost 5 bases, and 13 bases lay between the germline ends. In germline, CDR1 is KGHSH, CDR2 LQKENI. The CDR3 spells CASSPPVREGETQYF. The CDR3 bases are TGTGCCAGCTCACCACCGGTCAGGGAAGGGGAGACCCAGTACTTC.